The clone carrying this T cell receptor (beta chain) occurred a few times. Antigen: not known. Arm-PCR with iRepertoire HTBI primers amplified the CDR3 regions for these TCR beta libraries. Each CDR3 protein gets one entry after TCRdb re-called the multiplex PCR reads with MiXCR. The sample lists 450,000 or so distinct CDR3 sequences, under 25% seen once, with 7% to 9.5% in the top ten. This CDR3 region has 13 residues. V was clipped by 8 bases and J by 5 bases; unmatched bases: 8. Germline-derived CDR1 and CDR2 are SGHTA and FQGTGA. This sample stems from a study of regulatory T cells in long-lasting Graves disease. Overall study findings and caveats: Repertoires from persistent disease leaned toward TRBV28, TRBJ1-2 and TRBJ2-5.

Documented time point: persistent/refractory GD, antithyroid drugs over 5 years with positive TRAb. The TCR library was made from RNA extracted from PBMCs. The genes are TRBV7-3 and TRBJ2-5; 7 positions agree with TRBD2. The input for sequencing was peripheral blood mononuclear cells (PBMCs), taken when the disease was refractory, from a patient treated with antithyroid drugs. The sequence derives from a female donor with Graves disease. The CDR3 DNA reads as TGTGCCAGCTCGCGGGGGAGTACGGAGACCCAGTACTTC. Amino acids: CASSRGSTETQYF.